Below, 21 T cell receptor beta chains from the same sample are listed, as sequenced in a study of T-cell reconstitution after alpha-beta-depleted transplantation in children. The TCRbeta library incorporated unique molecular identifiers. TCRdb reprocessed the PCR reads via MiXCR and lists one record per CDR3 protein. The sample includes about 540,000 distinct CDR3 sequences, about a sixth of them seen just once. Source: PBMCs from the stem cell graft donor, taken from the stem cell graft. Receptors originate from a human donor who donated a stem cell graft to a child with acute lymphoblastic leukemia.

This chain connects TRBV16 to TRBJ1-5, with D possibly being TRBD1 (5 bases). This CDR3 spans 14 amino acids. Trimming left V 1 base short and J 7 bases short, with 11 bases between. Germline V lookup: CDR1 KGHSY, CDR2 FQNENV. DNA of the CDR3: TGTGCCAGCAGCCAATTGACAGCCTTCCAGCCCCAGCATTTT. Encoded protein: CASSQLTAFQPQHF.

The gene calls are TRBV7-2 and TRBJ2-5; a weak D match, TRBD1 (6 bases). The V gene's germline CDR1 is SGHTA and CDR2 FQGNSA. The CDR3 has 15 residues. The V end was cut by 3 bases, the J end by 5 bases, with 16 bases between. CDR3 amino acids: CASSFRGLQGETQYF. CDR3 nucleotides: TGTGCCAGCAGCTTCCGTGGATTGCAGGGGGAGACCCAGTACTTC.

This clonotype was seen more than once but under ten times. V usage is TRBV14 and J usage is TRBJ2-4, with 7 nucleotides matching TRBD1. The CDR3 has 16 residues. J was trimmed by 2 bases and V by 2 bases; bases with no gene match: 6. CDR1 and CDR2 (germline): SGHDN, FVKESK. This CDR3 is CASSQTTGLTKNIQYF. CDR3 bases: TGTGCCAGCAGCCAAACGACAGGGTTAACCAAAAACATTCAGTACTTC.

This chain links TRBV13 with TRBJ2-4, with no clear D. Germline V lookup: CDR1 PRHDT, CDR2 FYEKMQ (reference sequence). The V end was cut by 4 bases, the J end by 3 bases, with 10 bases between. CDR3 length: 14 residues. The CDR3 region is CASSSDLFKNIQYF. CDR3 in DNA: TGTGCCAGCAGCTCGGACCTTTTCAAAAACATTCAGTACTTC.

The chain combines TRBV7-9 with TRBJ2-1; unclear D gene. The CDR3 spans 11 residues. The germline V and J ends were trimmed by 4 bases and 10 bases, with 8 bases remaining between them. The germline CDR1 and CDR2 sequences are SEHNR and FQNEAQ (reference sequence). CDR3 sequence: CASSYSWEQFF. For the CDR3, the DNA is TGTGCCAGCAGCTATAGCTGGGAGCAGTTCTTC.

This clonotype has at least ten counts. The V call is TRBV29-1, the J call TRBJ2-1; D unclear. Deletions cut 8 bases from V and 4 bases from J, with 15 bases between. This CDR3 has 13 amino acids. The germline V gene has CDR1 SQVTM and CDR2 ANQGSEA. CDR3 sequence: CSMTIVSYNEQFF. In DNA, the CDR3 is TGCAGCATGACAATTGTGAGTTACAATGAGCAGTTCTTC.

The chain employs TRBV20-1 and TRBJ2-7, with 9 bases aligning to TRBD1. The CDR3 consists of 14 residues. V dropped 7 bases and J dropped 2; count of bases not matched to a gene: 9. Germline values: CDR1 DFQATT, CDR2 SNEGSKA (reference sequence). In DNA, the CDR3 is TGCAGTGTTAAACAGGGGGCGAAACCCTACGAGCAGTACTTC. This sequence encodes CSVKQGAKPYEQYF.

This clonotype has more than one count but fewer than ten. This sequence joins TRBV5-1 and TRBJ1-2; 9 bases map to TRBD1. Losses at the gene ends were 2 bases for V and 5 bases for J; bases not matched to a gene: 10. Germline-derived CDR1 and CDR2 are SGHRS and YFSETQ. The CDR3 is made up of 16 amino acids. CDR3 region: CASSLLGTGSSYGYTF. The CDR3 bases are TGCGCCAGCAGCTTATTAGGGACAGGGTCGTCATATGGCTACACCTTC.

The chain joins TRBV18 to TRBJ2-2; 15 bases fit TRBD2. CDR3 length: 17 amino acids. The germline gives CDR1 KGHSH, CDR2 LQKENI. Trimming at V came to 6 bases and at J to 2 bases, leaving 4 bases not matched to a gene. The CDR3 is CASSGLAGGGNTGELFF. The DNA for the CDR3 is TGTGCCAGCTCGGGACTAGCGGGAGGCGGTAACACCGGGGAGCTGTTTTTT.

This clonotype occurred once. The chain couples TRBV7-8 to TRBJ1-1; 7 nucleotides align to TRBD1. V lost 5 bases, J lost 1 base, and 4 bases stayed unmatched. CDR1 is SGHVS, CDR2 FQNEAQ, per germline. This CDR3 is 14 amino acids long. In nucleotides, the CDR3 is TGTGCCAGCAGCCTCCGGGACAGGAACACTGAAGCTTTCTTT. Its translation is CASSLRDRNTEAFF.

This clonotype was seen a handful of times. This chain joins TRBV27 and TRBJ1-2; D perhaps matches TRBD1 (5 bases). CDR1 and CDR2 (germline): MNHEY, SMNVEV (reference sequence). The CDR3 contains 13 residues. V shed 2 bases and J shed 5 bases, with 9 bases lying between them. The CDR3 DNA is TGTGCCAGCAGTTTACAGGGTCCGTATGGCTACACCTTC. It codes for CASSLQGPYGYTF.

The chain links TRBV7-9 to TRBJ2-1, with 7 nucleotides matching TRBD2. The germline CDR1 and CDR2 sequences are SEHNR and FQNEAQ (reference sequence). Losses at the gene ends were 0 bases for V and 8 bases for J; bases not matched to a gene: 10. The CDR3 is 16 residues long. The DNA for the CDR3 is TGTGCCAGCAGCTTAGCGTCGGCGGGAGCTTGGCATGAGCAGTTCTTC. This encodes CASSLASAGAWHEQFF.

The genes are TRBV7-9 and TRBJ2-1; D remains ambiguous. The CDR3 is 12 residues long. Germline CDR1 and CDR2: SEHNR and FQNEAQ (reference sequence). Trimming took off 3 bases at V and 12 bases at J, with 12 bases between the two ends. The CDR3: CASSLGLRRQFF. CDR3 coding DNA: TGTGCCAGCAGCTTGGGTCTCAGAAGGCAGTTCTTC.

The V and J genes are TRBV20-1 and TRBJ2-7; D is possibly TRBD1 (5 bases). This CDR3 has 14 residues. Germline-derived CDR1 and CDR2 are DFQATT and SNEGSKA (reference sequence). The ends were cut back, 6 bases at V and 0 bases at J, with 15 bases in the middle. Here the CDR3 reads CSATQQAASYEQYF. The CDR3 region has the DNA TGCAGTGCCACTCAACAGGCGGCCTCCTACGAGCAGTACTTC.

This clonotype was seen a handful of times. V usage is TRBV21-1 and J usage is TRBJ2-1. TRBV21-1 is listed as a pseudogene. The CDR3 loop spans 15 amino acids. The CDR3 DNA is TGTGCCAGCAGCAAAAGCTATCGACGGTACAATGAGCAGTTCTTC. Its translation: CASSKSYRRYNEQFF.

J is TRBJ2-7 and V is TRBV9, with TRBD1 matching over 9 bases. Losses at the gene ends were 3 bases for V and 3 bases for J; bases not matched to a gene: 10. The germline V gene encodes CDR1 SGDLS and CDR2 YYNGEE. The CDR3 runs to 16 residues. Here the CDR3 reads CASSANPGQGHYEQYF. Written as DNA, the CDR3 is TGTGCCAGCAGCGCAAACCCGGGACAGGGTCACTACGAGCAGTACTTC.

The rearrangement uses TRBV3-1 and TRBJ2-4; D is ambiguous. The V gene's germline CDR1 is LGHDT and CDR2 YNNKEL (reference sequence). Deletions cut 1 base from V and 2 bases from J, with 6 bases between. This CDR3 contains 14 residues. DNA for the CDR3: TGTGCCAGCAGCCAAGGCGTATCCAAAAACATTCAGTACTTC. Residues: CASSQGVSKNIQYF.

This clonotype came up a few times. The CDR3 reads CASSPPSEDEQYF. The CDR3 DNA sequence: TGCGCCAGCAGCCCCCCGTCCGAGGACGAGCAGTACTTC. The gene calls are TRBV4-1 and TRBJ2-7, with D unclear. Germline assignment: CDR1 MGHRA and CDR2 YSYEKL. This CDR3 region has 13 residues. V was clipped by 4 bases and J by 5 bases, with 12 bases between them.

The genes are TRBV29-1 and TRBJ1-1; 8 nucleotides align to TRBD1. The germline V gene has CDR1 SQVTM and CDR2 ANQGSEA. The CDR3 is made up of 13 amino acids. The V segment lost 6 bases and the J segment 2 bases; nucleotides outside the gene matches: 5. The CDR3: CSVQDRVNTEAFF. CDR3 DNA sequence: TGCAGCGTCCAGGACAGGGTAAACACTGAAGCTTTCTTT.

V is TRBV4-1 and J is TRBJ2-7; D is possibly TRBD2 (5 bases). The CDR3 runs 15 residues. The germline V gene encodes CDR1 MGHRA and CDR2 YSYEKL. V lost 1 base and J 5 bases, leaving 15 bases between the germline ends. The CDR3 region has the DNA TGCGCCAGCAGCCAAGTTTGGCCGGGGATGGACGAGCAGTACTTC. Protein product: CASSQVWPGMDEQYF.

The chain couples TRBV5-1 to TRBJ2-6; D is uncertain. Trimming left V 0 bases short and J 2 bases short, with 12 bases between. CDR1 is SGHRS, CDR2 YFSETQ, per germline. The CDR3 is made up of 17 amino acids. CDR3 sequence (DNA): TGCGCCAGCAGCTTGGACTTATTTTCCCCTGGGGCCAACGTCCTGACTTTC. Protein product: CASSLDLFSPGANVLTF.